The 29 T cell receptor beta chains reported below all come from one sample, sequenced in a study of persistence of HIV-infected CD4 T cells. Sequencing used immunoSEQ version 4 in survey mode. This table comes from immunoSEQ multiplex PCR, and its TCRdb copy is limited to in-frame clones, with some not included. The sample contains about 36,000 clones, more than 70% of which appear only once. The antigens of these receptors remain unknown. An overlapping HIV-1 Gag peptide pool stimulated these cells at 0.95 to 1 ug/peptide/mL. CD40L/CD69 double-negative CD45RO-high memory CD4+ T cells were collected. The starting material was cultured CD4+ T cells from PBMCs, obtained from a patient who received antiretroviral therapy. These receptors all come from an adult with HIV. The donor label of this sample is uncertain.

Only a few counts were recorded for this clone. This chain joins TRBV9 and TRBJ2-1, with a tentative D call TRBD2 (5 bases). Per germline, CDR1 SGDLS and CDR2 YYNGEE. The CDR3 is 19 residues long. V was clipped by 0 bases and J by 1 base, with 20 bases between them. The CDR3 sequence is CASSVGGKRVNFSYNEQFF. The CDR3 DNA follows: TGTGCCAGCAGCGTAGGAGGGAAGAGGGTTAATTTTTCCTACAATGAGCAGTTCTTC.

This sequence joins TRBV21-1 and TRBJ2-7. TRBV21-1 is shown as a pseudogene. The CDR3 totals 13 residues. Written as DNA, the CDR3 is TGTGCCAGCAGCAAAACCTTCCCCTACGAGCAGTACTTC. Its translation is CASSKTFPYEQYF.

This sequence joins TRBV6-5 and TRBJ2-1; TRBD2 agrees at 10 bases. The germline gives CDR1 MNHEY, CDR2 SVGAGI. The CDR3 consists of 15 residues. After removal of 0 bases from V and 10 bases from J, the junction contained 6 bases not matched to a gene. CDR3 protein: CASSYSKGLAVEQFF. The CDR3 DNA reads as TGTGCCAGCAGTTACTCGAAAGGACTAGCGGTAGAGCAGTTCTTC.

The CDR3 DNA is TGTGCCAGCAGTACAGGGGGTGCCACTGAAGCTTTCTTT. It encodes CASSTGGATEAFF. The chain links TRBV2 to TRBJ1-1, with TRBD1 identical over 8 bases. J was trimmed by 4 bases and V by 5 bases; bases with no gene match: 3. Germline V gene sequence: CDR1 SNHLY, CDR2 FYNNEI. CDR3 length: 13 amino acids.

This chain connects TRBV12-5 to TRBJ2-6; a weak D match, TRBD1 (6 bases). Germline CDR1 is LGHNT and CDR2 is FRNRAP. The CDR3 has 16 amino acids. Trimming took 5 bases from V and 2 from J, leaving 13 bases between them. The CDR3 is CASGSSGAAGANVLTF. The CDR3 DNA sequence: TGTGCTAGTGGTAGCTCAGGGGCGGCTGGGGCCAACGTCCTGACTTTC.

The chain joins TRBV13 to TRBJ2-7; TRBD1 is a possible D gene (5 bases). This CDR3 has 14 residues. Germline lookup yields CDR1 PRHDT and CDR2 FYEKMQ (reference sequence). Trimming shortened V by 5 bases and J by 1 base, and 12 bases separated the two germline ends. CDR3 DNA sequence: TGTGCCAGCAGCCTGAGACAGTATTCCTACGAGCAGTACTTC. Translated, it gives CASSLRQYSYEQYF.

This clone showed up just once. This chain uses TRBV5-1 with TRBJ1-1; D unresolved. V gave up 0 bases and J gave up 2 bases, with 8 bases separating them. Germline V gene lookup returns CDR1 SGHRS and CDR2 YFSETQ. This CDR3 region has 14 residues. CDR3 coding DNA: TGCGCCAGCAGCTTGGTGCAGTTAAACACTGAAGCTTTCTTT. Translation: CASSLVQLNTEAFF.

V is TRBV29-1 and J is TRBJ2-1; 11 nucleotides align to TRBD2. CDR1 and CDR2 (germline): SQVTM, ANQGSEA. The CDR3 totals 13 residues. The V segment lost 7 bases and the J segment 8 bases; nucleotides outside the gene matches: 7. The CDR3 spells CSGIAGGRDEQFF. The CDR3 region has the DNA TGCAGCGGTATAGCGGGGGGGCGTGATGAGCAGTTCTTC.

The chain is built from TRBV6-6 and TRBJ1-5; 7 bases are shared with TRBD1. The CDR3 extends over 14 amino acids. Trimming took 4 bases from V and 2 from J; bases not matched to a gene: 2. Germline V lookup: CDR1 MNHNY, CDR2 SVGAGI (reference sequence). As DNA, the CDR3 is TGTGCCAGCAGTTTCGGACAGGGCAATCAGCCCCAGCATTTT. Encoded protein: CASSFGQGNQPQHF.

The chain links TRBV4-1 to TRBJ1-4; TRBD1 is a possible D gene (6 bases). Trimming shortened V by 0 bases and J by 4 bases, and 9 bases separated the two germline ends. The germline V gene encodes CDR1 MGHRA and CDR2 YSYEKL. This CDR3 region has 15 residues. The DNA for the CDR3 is TGCGCCAGCAGCCAAGAAGGGGGTTTTAATGAAAAACTGTTTTTT. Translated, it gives CASSQEGGFNEKLFF.

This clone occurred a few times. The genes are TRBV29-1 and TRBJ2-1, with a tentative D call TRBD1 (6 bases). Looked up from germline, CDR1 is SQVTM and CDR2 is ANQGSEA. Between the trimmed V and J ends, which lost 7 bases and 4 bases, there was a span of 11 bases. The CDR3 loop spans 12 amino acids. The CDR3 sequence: CSARTDYNEQFF. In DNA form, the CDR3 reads TGCAGCGCCAGGACAGATTACAATGAGCAGTTCTTC.

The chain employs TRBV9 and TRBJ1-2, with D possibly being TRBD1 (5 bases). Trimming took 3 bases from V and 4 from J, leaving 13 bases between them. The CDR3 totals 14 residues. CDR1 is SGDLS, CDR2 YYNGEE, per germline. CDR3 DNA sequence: TGTGCCAGCAGCGCCGCCGGGGGGTTCTATGGCTACACCTTC. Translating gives CASSAAGGFYGYTF.

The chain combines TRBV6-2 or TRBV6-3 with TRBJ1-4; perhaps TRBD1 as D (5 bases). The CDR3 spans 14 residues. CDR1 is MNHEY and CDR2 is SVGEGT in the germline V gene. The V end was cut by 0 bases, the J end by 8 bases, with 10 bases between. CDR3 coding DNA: TGTGCCAGCAGTTACTCGCAGGGAGTGGAAAAACTGTTTTTT. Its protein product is CASSYSQGVEKLFF.

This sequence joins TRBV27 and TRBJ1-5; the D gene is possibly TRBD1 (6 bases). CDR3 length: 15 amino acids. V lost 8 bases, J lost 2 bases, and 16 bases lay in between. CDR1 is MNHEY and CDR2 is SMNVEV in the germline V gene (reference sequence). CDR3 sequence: CASCQQGGGNQPQHF. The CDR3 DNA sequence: TGTGCCAGCTGCCAACAGGGTGGTGGCAATCAGCCCCAGCATTTT.

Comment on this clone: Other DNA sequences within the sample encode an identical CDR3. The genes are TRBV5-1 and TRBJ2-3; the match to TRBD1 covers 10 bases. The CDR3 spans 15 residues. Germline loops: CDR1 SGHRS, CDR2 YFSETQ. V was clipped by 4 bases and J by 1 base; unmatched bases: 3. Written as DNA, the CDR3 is TGCGCCAGCAGCCGGGGGACAGGGGGCACAGATACGCAGTATTTT. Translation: CASSRGTGGTDTQYF.

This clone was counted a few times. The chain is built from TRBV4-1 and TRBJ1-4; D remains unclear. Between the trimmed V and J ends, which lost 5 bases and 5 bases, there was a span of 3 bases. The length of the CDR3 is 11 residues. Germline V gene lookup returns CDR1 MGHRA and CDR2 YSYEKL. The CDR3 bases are TGCGCCAGCAGCAGGAATGAAAAACTGTTTTTT. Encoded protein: CASSRNEKLFF.

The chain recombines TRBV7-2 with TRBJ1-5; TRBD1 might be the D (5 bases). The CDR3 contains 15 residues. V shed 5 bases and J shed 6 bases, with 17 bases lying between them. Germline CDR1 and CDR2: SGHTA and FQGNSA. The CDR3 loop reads CASSQGNGYGQPQHF. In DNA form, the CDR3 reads TGTGCCAGCAGCCAGGGTAACGGGTACGGTCAGCCCCAGCATTTT.

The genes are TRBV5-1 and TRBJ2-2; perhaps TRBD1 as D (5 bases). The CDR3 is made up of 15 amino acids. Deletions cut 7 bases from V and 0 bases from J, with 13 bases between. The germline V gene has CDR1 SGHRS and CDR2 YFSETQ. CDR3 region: CASGYRSSNTGELFF. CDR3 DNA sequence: TGCGCCAGCGGCTACAGGAGCTCGAACACCGGGGAGCTGTTTTTT.

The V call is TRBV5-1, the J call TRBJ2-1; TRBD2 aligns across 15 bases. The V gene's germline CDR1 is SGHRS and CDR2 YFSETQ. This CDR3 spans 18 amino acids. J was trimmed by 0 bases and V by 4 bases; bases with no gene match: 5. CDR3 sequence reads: CASSPGLAGGRSYNEQFF. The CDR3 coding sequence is TGCGCCAGCAGCCCGGGACTAGCGGGGGGTCGCTCCTACAATGAGCAGTTCTTC.

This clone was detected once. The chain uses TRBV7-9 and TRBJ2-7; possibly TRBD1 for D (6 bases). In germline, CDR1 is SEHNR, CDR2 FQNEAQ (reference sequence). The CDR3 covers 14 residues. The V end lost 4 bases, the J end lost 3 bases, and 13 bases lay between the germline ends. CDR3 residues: CASSSHQGYYEQYF. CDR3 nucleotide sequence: TGTGCCAGCAGCTCCCATCAGGGGTACTACGAGCAGTACTTC.

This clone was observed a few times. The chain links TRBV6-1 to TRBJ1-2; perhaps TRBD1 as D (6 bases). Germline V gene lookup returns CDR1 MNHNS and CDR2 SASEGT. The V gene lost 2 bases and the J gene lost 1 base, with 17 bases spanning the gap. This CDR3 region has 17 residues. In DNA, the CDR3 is TGTGCCAGCAGTGAATTAGCTGGGGGCCCAGTTAACTATGGCTACACCTTC. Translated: CASSELAGGPVNYGYTF.

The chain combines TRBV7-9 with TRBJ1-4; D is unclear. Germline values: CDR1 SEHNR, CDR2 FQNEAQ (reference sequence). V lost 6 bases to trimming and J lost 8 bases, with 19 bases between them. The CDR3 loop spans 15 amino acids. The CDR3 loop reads CASRPDWGREEKLFF. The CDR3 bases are TGTGCCAGCAGACCTGATTGGGGTAGGGAAGAAAAACTGTTTTTT.

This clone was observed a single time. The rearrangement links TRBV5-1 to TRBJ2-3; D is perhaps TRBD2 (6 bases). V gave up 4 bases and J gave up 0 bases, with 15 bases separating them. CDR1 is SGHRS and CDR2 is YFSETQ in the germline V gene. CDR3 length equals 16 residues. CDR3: CASSKGTRASTDTQYF. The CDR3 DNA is TGCGCCAGCAGCAAAGGGACTCGTGCTAGCACAGATACGCAGTATTTT.

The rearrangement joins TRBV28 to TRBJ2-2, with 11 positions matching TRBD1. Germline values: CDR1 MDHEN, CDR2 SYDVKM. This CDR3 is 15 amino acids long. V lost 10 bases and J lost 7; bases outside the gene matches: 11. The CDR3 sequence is CAIRRGDRGDGELFF. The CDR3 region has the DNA TGTGCCATCCGCCGGGGGGACAGGGGGGACGGGGAGCTGTTTTTT.

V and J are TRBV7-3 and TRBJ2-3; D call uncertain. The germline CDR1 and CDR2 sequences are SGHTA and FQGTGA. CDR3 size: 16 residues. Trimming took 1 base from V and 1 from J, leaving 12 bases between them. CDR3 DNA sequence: TGTGCCAGCAGCTTAAACGCGGAGTTGGGCACAGATACGCAGTATTTT. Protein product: CASSLNAELGTDTQYF. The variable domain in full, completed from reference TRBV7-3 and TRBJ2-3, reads GAGVSQTPSNKVTEKGKYVELRCDPISGHTALYWYRQSLGQGPEFLIYFQGTGAADDSGLPNDRFFAVRPEGSVSTLKIQRTERGDSAVYLCASSLNAELGTDTQYFGPGTRLTVL.

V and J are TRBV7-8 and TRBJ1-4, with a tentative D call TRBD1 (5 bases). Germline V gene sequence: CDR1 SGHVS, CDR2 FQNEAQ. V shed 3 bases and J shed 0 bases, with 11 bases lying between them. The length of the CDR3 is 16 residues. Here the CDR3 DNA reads TGTGCCAGCAGCTTTAATCCGGGGGCAACTAATGAAAAACTGTTTTTT. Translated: CASSFNPGATNEKLFF.

The CDR3 nucleotides read TGTGCCAGCAGTGGACAGGGCCAGGGAGTGCAGTACTTC. Translation: CASSGQGQGVQYF. The chain recombines TRBV28 with TRBJ2-7, with 8 bases aligning to TRBD1. Germline CDR1 is MDHEN and CDR2 is SYDVKM. Trimming cost V 5 bases and J 9 bases; bases outside gene matches: 9. The CDR3 has 13 amino acids.

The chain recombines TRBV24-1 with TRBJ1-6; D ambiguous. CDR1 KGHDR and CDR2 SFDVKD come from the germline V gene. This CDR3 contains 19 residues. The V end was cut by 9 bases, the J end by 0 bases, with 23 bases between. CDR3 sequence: CATPVGWRNRSSYNSPLHF. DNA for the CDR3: TGTGCCACCCCCGTCGGGTGGCGCAATCGGAGCTCCTATAATTCACCCCTCCACTTT.

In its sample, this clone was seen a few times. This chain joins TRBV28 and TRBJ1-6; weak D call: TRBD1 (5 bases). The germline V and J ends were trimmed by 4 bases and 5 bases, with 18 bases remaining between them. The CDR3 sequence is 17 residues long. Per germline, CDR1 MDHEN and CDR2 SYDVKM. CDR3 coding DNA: TGTGCCAGCAGTTCACACAGGACGGCTGGGAATAATTCACCCCTCCACTTT. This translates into CASSSHRTAGNNSPLHF. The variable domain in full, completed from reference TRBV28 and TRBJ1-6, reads DVKVTQSSRYLVKRTGEKVFLECVQDMDHENMFWYRQDPGLGLRLIYFSYDVKMKEKGDIPEGYSVSREKKERFSLILESASTNQTSMYLCASSSHRTAGNNSPLHFGNGTRLTVT.